This T cell receptor beta chain was recovered during a study of cytomegalovirus exposure and HLA in healthy donors. 13 Jbeta primers and 60 Vbeta primers were used for the PCR. Profiled with immunoSEQ multiplex PCR; TCRdb holds only in-frame clones, not every one. The sample records roughly 120,000 clones, 8.5% being singletons. The CDR3 loop spans 15 amino acids. V was clipped by 4 bases and J by 3 bases; unmatched bases: 5. The V gene's germline CDR1 is SGHTA and CDR2 FQGNSA. Sequenced input: PBMCs. The TCR sequence derives from a middle-aged man in good health and CMV-seronegative. V is TRBV7-2 and J is TRBJ2-1; 8 bases match TRBD2. Written as DNA, the CDR3 is TGTGCCAGCAGCTCGAGCGGGGGCCACTACAATGAGCAGTTCTTC. Protein: CASSSSGGHYNEQFF.